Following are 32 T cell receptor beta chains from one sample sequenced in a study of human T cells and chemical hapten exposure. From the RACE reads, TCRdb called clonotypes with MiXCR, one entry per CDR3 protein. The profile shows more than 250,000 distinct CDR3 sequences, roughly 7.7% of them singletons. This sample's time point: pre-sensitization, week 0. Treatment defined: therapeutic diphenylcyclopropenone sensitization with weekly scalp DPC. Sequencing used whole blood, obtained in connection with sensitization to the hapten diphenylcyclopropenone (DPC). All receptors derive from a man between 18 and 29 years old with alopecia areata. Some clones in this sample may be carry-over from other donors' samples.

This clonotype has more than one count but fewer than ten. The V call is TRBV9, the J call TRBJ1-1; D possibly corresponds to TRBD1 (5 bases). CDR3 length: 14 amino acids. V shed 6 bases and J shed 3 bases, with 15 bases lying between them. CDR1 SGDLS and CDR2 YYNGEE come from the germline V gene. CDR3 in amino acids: CASTTVGTDTEAFF. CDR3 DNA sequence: TGTGCCAGCACCACCGTTGGGACGGACACTGAAGCTTTCTTT.

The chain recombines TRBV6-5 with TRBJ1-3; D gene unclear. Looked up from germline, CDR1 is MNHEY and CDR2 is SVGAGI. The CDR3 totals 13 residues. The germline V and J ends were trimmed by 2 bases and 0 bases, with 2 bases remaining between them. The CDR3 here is CASSYASGNTIYF. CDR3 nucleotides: TGTGCCAGCAGTTACGCCTCTGGAAACACCATATATTTT.

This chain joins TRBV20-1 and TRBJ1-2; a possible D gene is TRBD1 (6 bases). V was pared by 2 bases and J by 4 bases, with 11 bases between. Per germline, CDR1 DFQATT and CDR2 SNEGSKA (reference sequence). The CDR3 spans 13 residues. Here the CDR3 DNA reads TGCAGTGCTAGAACAACAGGGTTCTATGGCTACACCTTC. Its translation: CSARTTGFYGYTF.

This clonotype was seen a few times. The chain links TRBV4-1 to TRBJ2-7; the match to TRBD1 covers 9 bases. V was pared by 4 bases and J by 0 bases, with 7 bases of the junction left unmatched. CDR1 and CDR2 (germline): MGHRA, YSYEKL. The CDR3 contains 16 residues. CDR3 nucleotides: TGCGCCAGCAGCCGCCAGGGACAGGGCCTCTCCTACGAGCAGTACTTC. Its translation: CASSRQGQGLSYEQYF.

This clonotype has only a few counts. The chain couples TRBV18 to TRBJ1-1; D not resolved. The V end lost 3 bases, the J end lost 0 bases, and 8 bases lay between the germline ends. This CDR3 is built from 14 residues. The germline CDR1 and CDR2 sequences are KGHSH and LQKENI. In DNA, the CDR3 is TGTGCCAGCTCACCCGCCAACTTGAACACTGAAGCTTTCTTT. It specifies CASSPANLNTEAFF.

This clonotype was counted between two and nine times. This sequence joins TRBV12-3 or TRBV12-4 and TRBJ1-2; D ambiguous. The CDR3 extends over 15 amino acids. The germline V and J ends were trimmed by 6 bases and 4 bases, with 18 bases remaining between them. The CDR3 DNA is TGTGCCAGCAGCACCCCCCGTGGGGAGTTCTATGGCTACACCTTC. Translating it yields CASSTPRGEFYGYTF.

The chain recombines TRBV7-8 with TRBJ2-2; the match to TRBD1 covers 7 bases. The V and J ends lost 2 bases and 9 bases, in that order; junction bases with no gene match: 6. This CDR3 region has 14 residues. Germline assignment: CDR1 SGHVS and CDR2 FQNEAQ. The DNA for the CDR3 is TGTGCCAGCAGCTTATCGGGACAGTCGAGGGAGCTGTTTTTT. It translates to CASSLSGQSRELFF.

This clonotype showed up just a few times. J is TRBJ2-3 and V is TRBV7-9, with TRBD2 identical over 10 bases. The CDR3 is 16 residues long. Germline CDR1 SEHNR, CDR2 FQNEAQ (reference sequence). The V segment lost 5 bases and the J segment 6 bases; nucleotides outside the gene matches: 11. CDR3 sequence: CASSPYASGGPDTQYF. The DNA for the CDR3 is TGTGCCAGCAGCCCCTATGCTAGCGGGGGACCGGATACGCAGTATTTT.

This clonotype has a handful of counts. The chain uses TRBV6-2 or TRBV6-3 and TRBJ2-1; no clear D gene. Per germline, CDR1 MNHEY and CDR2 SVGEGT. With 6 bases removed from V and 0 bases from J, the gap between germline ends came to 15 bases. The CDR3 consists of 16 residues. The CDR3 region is CASRTYKGSSYNEQFF. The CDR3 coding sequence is TGTGCCAGCAGGACTTATAAGGGCAGCTCCTACAATGAGCAGTTCTTC.

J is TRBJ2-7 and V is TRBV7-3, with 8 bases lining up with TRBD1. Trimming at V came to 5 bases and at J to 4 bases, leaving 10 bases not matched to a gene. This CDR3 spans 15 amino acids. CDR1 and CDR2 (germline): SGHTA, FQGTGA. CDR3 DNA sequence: TGTGCCAGCAGCCTCCGACAGGGGCTGATTTACGAGCAGTACTTC. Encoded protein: CASSLRQGLIYEQYF.

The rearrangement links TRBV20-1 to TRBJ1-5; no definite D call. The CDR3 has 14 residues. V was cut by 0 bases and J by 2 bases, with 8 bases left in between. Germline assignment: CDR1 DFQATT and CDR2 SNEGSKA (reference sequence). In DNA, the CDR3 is TGCAGTGCTAGAGAGGCAGAGGGCAATCAGCCCCAGCATTTT. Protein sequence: CSAREAEGNQPQHF.

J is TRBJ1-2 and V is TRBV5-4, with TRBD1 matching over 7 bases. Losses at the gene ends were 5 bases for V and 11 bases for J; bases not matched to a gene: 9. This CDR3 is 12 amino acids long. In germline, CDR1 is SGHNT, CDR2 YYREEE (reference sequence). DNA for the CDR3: TGTGCCAGCAGACGGGACAGCTCTATATACACCTTC. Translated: CASRRDSSIYTF.

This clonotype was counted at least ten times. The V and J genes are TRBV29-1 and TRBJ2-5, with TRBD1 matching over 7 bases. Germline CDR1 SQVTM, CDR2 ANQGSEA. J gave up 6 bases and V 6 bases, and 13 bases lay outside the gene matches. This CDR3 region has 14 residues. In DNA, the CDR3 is TGCAGCGTCGTACCGACAGGGAAGGGGCAGACCCAGTACTTC. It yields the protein CSVVPTGKGQTQYF.

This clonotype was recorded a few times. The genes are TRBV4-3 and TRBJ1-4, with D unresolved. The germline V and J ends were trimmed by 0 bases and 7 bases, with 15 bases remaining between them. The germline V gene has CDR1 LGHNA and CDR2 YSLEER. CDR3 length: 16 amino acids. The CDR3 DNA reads TGCGCCAGCAGCCAAGATTTCTGGCGGGTTGGTGAAAAACTGTTTTTT. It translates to CASSQDFWRVGEKLFF.

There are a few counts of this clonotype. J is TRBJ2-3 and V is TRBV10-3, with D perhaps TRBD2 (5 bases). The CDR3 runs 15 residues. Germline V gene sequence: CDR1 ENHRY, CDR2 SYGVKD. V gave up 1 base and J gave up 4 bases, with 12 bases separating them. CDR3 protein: CAISEFASLPDTQYF. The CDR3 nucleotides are TGTGCCATCAGTGAGTTCGCTAGCCTGCCAGATACGCAGTATTTT.

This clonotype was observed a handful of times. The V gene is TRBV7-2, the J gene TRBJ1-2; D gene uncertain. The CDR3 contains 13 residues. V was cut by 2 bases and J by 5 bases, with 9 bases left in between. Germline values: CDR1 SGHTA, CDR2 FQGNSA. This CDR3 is CASSLFLGYGYTF. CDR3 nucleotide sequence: TGTGCCAGCAGCTTATTTCTCGGATATGGCTACACCTTC.

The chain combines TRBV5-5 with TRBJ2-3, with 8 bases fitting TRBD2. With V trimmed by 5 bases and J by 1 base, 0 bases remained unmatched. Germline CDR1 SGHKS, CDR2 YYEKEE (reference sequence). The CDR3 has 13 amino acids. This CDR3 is CASRTSGTDTQYF. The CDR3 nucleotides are TGTGCCAGCAGGACTAGCGGCACAGATACGCAGTATTTT.

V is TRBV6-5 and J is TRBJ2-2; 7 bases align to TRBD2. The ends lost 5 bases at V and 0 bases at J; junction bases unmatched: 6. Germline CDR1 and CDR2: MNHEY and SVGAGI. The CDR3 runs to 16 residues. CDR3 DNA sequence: TGTGCCAGCAGTCTCCGGGGAGGGGCGAACACCGGGGAGCTGTTTTTT. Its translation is CASSLRGGANTGELFF.

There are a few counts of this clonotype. The CDR3: CSVQQGRDEKLFF. In DNA, the CDR3 is TGCAGCGTACAACAGGGACGAGATGAAAAACTGTTTTTT. This chain connects TRBV29-1 to TRBJ1-4; a possible D gene is TRBD1 (6 bases). The CDR3 runs to 13 residues. Germline V lookup: CDR1 SQVTM, CDR2 ANQGSEA. V was pared by 6 bases and J by 6 bases, with 14 bases between.

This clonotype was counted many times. The CDR3 coding sequence is TGTGCCAGCAGTTTACAGAACGGAATCTATGGCTACACCTTC. Its protein product is CASSLQNGIYGYTF. V is TRBV28 and J is TRBJ1-2; D unclear. The CDR3 loop spans 14 amino acids. Germline CDR1 is MDHEN and CDR2 is SYDVKM. V dropped 2 bases and J dropped 4 bases, with 11 bases sitting between them.

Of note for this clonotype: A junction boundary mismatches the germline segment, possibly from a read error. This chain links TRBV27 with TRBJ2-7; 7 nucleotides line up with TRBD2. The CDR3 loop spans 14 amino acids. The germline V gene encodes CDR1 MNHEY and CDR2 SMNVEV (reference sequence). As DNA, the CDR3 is TGTGCCAGCACTTTAGAGCGGGGTAGTAAAGAGCAGTACTTC. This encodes CASTLERGSKEQYF.

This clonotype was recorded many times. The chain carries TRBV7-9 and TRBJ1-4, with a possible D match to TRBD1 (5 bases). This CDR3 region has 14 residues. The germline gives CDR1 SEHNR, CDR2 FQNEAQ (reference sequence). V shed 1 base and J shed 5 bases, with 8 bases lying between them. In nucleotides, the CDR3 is TGTGCCAGCAGCTTAGTTGGGGGAAATGAAAAACTGTTTTTT. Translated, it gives CASSLVGGNEKLFF.

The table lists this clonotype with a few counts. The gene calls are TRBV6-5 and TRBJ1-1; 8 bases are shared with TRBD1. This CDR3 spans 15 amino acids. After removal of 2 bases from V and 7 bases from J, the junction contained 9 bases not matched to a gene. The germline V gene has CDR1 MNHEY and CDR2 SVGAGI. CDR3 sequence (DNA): TGTGCCAGCAGTTACCCCAGGACAGGGTCGGGTGAAGCTTTCTTT. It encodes CASSYPRTGSGEAFF.

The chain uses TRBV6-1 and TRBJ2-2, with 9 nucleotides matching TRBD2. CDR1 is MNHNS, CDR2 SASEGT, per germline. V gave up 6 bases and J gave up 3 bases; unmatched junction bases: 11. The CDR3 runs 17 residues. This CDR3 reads CASRWASGAVYTGELFF. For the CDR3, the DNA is TGTGCCAGCAGGTGGGCTAGCGGGGCGGTGTACACCGGGGAGCTGTTTTTT.

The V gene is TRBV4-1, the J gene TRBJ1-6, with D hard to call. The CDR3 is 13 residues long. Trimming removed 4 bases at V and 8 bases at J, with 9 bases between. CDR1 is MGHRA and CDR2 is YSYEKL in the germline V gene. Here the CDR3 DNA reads TGCGCCAGCAGCCGTGGACCGTATTCACCCCTCCACTTT. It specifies CASSRGPYSPLHF.

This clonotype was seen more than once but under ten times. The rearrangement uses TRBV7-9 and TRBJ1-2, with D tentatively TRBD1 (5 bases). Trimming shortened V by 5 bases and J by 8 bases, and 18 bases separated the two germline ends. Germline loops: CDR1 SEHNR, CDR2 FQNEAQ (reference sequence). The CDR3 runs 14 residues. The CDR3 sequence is CASSVGQTAWGYTF. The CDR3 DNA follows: TGTGCCAGCAGCGTCGGTCAGACAGCCTGGGGCTACACCTTC.

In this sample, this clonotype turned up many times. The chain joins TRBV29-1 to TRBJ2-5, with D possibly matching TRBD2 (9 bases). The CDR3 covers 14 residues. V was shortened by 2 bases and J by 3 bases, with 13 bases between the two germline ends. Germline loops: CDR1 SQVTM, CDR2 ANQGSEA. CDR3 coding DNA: TGCAGCGTTGAACTAGCGGGACAGGAAGAGACCCAGTACTTC. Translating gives CSVELAGQEETQYF.

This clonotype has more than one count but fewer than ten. CDR3 in amino acids: CASSPGLADTDTQYF. CDR3 in DNA: TGTGCCAGCAGCCCGGGACTGGCTGACACAGATACGCAGTATTTT. The chain uses TRBV9 and TRBJ2-3; D perhaps matches TRBD2 (6 bases). Germline assignment: CDR1 SGDLS and CDR2 YYNGEE. V lost 4 bases and J 2 bases, leaving 14 bases between the germline ends. The CDR3 covers 15 residues. Based on the CDR3 plus reference TRBV9 and TRBJ2-3, the full variable domain is DSGVTQTPKHLITATGQRVTLRCSPRSGDLSVYWYQQSLDQGLQFLIQYYNGEERAKGNILERFSAQQFPDLHSELNLSSLELGDSALYFCASSPGLADTDTQYFGPGTRLTVL.

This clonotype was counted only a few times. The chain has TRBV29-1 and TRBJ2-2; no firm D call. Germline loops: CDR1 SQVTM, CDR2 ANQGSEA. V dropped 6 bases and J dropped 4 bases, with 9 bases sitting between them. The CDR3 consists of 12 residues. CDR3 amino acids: CSVDTATGELFF. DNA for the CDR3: TGCAGCGTAGATACAGCCACCGGGGAGCTGTTTTTT.

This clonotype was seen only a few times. In DNA form, the CDR3 reads TGCAGTGCTTACCATGGGTTTAATCAGCCCCAGCATTTT. Its translation: CSAYHGFNQPQHF. V usage is TRBV20-1 and J usage is TRBJ1-5; D is uncertain. Trimming took 5 bases from V and 4 from J, leaving 12 bases between them. Germline-derived CDR1 and CDR2 are DFQATT and SNEGSKA (reference sequence). There are 13 residues in the CDR3.

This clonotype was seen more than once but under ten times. CDR3 coding DNA: TGCAGTGCTAGAAGCCTACGGGGAGGCCACTATGGCTACACCTTC. Amino acids: CSARSLRGGHYGYTF. The genes are TRBV20-1 and TRBJ1-2; D is uncertain. The germline gives CDR1 DFQATT, CDR2 SNEGSKA (reference sequence). Trimming shortened V by 2 bases and J by 3 bases, and 16 bases separated the two germline ends. CDR3 size: 15 residues.

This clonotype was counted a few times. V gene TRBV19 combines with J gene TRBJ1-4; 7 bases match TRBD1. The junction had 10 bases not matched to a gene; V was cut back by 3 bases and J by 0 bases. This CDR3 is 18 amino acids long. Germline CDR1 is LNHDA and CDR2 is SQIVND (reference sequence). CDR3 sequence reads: CASSMRRGTATTNEKLFF. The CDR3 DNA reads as TGTGCCAGTAGTATGAGACGAGGGACAGCCACAACTAATGAAAAACTGTTTTTT.